The clone carrying this T cell receptor beta chain was found many times. Its antigen remains unknown. This entry comes from a study of T cells in Graves' hyperthyroidism and ophthalmopathy. General study points: Blood held most thyroid clonotypes expanded above 0.001 frequency. Model-based prediction identified ophthalmopathy a median approximately 6.2 months prior to its onset.

This CDR3 comprises 19 residues. The germline V gene encodes CDR1 LNHNV and CDR2 YYDKDF (reference sequence). The J segment lost 2 bases and the V segment lost 6 bases, leaving 10 bases of the junction unmatched. The cohort's ophthalmopathy patients, a group with duration under 3 months, had a Clinical Activity Score of at least 3 and a NOSPECS grade of at least 4. Criteria for exclusion of patients were uncontrolled infection, other autoimmune disease, pregnancy or lactation. Amplification of TCR beta CDR3 regions was performed using RNA transcripts as template. A first-round RT-PCR of the TCR CDR3 used the HTBI primer set. TCRdb fed the multiplex PCR reads into MiXCR, producing one record per CDR3 protein. Of fewer than 750,000 distinct CDR3 sequences in the sample, approximately 14% were seen once.

The V and J genes are TRBV15 and TRBJ2-1, with 16 bases matching TRBD2. The sequence came from a woman aged 45-65 years with Graves' ophthalmopathy. The specimen sequenced was blood. The CDR3 nucleotides are TGTGCCACCAGAGGACCGTCCGGGACTAGCGGGAGGGCCTACAATGAGCAGTTCTTC. It is translated as CATRGPSGTSGRAYNEQFF.